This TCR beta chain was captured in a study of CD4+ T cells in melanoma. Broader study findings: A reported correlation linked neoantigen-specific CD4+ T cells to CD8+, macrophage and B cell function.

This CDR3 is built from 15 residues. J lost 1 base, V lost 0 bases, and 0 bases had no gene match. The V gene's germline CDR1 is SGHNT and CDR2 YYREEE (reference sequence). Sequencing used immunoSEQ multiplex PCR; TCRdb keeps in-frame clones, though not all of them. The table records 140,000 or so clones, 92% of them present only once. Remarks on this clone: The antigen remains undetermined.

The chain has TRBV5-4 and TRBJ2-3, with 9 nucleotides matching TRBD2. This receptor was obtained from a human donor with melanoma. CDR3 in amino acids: CASSLVAGGTDTQYF. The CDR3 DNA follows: TGTGCCAGCAGCTTGGTAGCGGGGGGCACAGATACGCAGTATTTT.